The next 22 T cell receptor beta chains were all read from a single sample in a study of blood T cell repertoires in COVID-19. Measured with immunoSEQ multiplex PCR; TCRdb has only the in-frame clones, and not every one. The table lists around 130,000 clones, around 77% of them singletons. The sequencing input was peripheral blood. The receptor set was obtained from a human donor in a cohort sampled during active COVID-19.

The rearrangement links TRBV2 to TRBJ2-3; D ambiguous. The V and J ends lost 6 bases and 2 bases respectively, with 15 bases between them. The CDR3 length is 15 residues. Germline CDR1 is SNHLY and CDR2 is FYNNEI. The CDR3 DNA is TGTGCCAGCAGCCCGGTCTCAGACTCCACAGATACGCAGTATTTT. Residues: CASSPVSDSTDTQYF.

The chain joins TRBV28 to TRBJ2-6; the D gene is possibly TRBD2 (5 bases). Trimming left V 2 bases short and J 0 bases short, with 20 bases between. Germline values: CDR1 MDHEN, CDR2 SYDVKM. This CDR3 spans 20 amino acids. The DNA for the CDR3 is TGTGCCAGCAGTTTAAGTATGCCCGCGGGCGCTCTCTCTGGGGCCAACGTCCTGACTTTC. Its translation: CASSLSMPAGALSGANVLTF. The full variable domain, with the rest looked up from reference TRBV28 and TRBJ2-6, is DVKVTQSSRYLVKRTGEKVFLECVQDMDHENMFWYRQDPGLGLRLIYFSYDVKMKEKGDIPEGYSVSREKKERFSLILESASTNQTSMYLCASSLSMPAGALSGANVLTFGAGSRLTVL.

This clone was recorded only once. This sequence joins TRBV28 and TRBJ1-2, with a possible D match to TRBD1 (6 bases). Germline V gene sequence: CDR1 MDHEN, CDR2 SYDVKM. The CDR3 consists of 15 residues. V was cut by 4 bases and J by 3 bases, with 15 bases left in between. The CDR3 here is CASSWGQISHYGYTF. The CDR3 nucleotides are TGTGCCAGCAGTTGGGGGCAGATCTCTCACTATGGCTACACCTTC.

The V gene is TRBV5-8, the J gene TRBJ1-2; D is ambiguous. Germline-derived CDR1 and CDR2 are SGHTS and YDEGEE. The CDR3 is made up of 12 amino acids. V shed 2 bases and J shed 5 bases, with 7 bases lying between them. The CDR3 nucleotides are TGTGCCAGCAGCTTTCCCGCGTATGGCTACACCTTC. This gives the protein CASSFPAYGYTF.

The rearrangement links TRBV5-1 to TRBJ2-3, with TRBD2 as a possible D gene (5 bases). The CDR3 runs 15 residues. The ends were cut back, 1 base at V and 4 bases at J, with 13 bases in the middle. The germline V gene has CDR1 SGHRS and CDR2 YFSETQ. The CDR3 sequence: CASSLSSTLADTQYF. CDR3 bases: TGCGCCAGCAGCTTGTCTAGCACGCTTGCAGATACGCAGTATTTT.

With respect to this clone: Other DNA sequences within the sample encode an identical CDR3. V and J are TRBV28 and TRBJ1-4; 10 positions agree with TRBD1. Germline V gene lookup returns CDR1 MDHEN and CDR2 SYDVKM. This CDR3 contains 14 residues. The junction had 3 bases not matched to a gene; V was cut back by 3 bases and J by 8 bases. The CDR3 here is CASSLDRGREKLFF. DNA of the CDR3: TGTGCCAGCAGTTTGGACAGGGGGAGGGAAAAACTGTTTTTT.

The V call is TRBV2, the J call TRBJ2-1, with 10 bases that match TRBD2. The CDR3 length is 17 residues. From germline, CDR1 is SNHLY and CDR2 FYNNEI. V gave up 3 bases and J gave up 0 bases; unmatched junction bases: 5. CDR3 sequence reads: CASSDSSGGNSYNEQFF. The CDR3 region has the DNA TGTGCCAGCAGTGATAGTAGCGGGGGGAACTCCTACAATGAGCAGTTCTTC.

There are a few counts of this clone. CDR3 in DNA: TGTGCCGGAGGGGCCGGAAACCTTCCATCACCCCTCCACTTT. This sequence encodes CAGGAGNLPSPLHF. The V call is TRBV28, the J call TRBJ1-6; TRBD1 might be the D (5 bases). Trimming shortened V by 11 bases and J by 10 bases, and 21 bases separated the two germline ends. Germline V lookup: CDR1 MDHEN, CDR2 SYDVKM. This CDR3 comprises 14 residues.

The CDR3 DNA reads as TGTGCCAGCAGTGGAACCGGGACAGGGTCCTACGAGCAGTACTTC. It encodes CASSGTGTGSYEQYF. The genes are TRBV25-1 and TRBJ2-7, with 9 nucleotides matching TRBD1. J was trimmed by 1 base and V by 4 bases; bases with no gene match: 5. This CDR3 spans 15 amino acids. CDR1 is MGHDK and CDR2 is SYGVNS in the germline V gene.

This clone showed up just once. For the CDR3, the DNA is TGTGCCACCAGTGACACAGGGCACCCTGAAGCTTTCTTT. This encodes CATSDTGHPEAFF. The chain is built from TRBV24-1 and TRBJ1-1, with D perhaps matching TRBD1 (6 bases). The CDR3 spans 13 residues. V lost 4 bases and J lost 6, with 11 bases in between. Germline loops: CDR1 KGHDR, CDR2 SFDVKD.

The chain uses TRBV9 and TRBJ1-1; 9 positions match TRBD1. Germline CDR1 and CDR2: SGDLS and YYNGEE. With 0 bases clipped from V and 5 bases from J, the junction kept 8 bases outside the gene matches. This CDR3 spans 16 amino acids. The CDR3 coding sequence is TGTGCCAGCAGCGTAGATACAGGGGGCGTTGGTACTGAAGCTTTCTTT. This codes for CASSVDTGGVGTEAFF.

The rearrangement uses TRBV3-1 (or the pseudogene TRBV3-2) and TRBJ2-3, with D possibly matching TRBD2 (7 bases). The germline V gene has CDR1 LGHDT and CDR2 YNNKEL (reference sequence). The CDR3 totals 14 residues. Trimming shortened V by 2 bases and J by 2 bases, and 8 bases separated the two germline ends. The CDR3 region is CASSQRGATDTQYF. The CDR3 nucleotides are TGTGCCAGCAGCCAACGGGGGGCCACAGATACGCAGTATTTT.

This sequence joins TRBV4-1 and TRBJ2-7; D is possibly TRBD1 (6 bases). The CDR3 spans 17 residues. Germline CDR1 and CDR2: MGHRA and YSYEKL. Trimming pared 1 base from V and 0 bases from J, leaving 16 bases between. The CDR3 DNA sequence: TGCGCCAGCAGCCAAGCAGGTGGGGGCCTAGTCTCCTACGAGCAGTACTTC. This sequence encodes CASSQAGGGLVSYEQYF.

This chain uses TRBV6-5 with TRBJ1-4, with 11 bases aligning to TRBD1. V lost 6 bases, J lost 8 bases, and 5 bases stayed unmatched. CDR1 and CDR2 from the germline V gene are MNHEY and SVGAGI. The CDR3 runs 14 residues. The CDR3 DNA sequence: TGTGCCAGCAGGGACAGGGGGCGCACCGAAAAACTGTTTTTT. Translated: CASRDRGRTEKLFF.

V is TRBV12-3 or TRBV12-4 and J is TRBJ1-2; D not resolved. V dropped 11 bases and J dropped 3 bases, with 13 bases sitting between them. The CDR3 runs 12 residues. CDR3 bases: TGTGCCTCCCGGATGGGCTACTATGGCTACACCTTC. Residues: CASRMGYYGYTF.

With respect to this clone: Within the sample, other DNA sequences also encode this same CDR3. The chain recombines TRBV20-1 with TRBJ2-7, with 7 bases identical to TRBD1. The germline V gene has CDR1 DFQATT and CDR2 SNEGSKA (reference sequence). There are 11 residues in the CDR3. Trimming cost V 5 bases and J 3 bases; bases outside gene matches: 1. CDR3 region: CSARTGYEQYF. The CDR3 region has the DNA TGCAGTGCTCGGACAGGCTACGAGCAGTACTTC.

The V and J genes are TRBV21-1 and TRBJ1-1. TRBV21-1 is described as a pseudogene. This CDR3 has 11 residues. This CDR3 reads CASSKCAPAFF. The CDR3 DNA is TGTGCCAGCAGCAAATGCGCTCCCGCTTTCTTT.

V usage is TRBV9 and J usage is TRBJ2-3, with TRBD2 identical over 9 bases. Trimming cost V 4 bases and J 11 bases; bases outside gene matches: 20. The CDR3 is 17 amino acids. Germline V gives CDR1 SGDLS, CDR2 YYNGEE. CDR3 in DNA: TGTGCCAGCAGCCCCCGAGGTAGCGCGGGGGGGCCCTCTTTGCAGTATTTT. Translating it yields CASSPRGSAGGPSLQYF.

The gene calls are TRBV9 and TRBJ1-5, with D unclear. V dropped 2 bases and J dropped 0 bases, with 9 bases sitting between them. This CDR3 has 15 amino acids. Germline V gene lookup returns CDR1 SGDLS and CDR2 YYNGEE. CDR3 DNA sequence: TGTGCCAGCAGCGTGGGAGATTATAGCAATCAGCCCCAGCATTTT. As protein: CASSVGDYSNQPQHF.

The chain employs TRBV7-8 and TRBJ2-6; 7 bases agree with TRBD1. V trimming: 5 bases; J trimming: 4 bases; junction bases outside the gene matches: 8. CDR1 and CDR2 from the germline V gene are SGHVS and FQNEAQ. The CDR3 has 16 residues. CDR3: CASSREGASGANVLTF. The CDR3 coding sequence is TGTGCCAGCAGCCGTGAGGGGGCTTCAGGGGCCAACGTCCTGACTTTC. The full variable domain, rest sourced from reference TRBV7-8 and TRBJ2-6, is GAGVSQSPRYKVAKRGQDVALRCDPISGHVSLFWYQQALGQGPEFLTYFQNEAQLDKSGLPSDRFFAERPEGSVSTLKIQRTQQEDSAVYLCASSREGASGANVLTFGAGSRLTVL.

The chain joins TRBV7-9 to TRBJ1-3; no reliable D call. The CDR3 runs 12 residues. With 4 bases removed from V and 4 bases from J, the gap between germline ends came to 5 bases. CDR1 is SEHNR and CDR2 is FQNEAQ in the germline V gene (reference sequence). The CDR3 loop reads CASSWQGNTIYF. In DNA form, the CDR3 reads TGTGCCAGCAGCTGGCAAGGAAACACCATATATTTT.

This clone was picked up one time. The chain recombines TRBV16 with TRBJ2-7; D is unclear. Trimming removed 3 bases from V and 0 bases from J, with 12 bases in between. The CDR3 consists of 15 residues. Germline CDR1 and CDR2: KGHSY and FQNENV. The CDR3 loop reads CASSQPDRGSYEQYF. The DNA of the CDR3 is TGTGCCAGCAGCCAGCCAGACCGCGGCTCCTACGAGCAGTACTTC.